The clone carrying this T cell receptor beta chain turned up a few times. No antigen is known for it. The PCR used 60 Vbeta and 13 Jbeta primers. TCRdb keeps only in-frame clones here, not all; method: immunoSEQ multiplex PCR. The table shows some 71,000 clones, with about 71% occurring only once. The sample belongs to a study of cytomegalovirus exposure and HLA in healthy donors. General study points: The authors enumerated around 150 TCR beta chains as linked to cytomegalovirus. As a later analysis showed, a missense DCLRE1C variant was linked to trimming of TCR beta V- and J-genes. For most TCR beta V segments, an earlier analysis put the productive rate at about 87% or about 30% of the time. In a later analysis, at a false discovery rate of 0.05, under 20,000 TCR beta sequences matched HLA alleles.

The CDR3 consists of 17 residues. V shed 0 bases, J shed 3 bases, and the junction held 4 bases outside the gene matches. The germline gives CDR1 LGHNA, CDR2 YSLEER. The TCR comes from a woman in her 50s in good health and CMV-seropositive. The sample comprised PBMCs. V usage is TRBV4-3 and J usage is TRBJ2-2, with 10 bases lining up with TRBD2. Here the CDR3 reads CASSQDHLAGDTGELFF. Written as DNA, the CDR3 is TGCGCCAGCAGCCAAGATCACCTAGCGGGAGACACCGGGGAGCTGTTTTTT.